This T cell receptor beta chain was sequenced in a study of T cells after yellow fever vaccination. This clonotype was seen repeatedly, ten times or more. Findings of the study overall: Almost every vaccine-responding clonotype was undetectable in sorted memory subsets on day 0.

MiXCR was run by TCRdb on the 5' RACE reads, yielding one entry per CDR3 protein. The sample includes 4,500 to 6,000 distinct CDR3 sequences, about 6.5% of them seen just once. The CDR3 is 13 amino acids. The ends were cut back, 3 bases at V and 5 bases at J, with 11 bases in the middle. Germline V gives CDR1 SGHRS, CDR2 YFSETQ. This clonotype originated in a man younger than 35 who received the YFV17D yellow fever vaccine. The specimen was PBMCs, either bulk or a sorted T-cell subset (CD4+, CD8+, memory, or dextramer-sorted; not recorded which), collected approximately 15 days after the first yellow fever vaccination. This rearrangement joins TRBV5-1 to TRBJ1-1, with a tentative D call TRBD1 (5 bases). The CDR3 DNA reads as TGCGCCAGCAGCTGGGGCTGGGGGACTGAAGCTTTCTTT. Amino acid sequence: CASSWGWGTEAFF. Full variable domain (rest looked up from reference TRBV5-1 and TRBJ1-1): KAGVTQTPRYLIKTRGQQVTLSCSPISGHRSVSWYQQTPGQGLQFLFEYFSETQRNKGNFPGRFSGRQFSNSRSEMNVSTLELGDSALYLCASSWGWGTEAFFGQGTRLTVV.